The next 10 T cell receptor beta chains were all read from a single sample in a study of T-cell reconstitution after alpha-beta-depleted transplantation in children. Unique molecular identifiers were incorporated during preparation of the TCRbeta library. TCRdb used MiXCR to reprocess the PCR reads, holding one entry per CDR3 protein. The sample has a few hundred thousand distinct CDR3 sequences; over 9.5% are singletons. Sequences were derived from PBMCs, sampled before TCRalphabeta/CD19-depleted stem cell transplant. The origin of the receptors is a boy younger than two with acute myeloid leukemia, due to receive a stem cell transplant.

The V gene is TRBV6-2 or TRBV6-3, the J gene TRBJ2-1; 8 bases are a match to TRBD2. With V trimmed by 4 bases and J by 5 bases, 16 bases remained unmatched. This CDR3 is 18 amino acids long. CDR1 MNHEY and CDR2 SVGEGT come from the germline V gene. DNA for the CDR3: TGTGCCAGCAGTTCCCCCGGGAGGGCTAGCCGGCTTAACAATGAGCAGTTCTTC. Translated, it gives CASSSPGRASRLNNEQFF.

The sample holds many counts of this clonotype. This chain connects TRBV4-3 to TRBJ2-2, with 8 bases matching TRBD2. Germline V gene lookup returns CDR1 LGHNA and CDR2 YSLEER. V shed 1 base, J shed 3 bases, and the junction held 13 bases outside the gene matches. The CDR3 contains 19 residues. CDR3 DNA sequence: TGCGCCAGCAGCCAAGCGGGCGGGGGGCGGCTCGCGGACACCGGGGAGCTGTTTTTT. Translation: CASSQAGGGRLADTGELFF.

The V and J genes are TRBV28 and TRBJ2-7, with D hard to call. Germline-derived CDR1 and CDR2 are MDHEN and SYDVKM. The CDR3 has 12 residues. V was trimmed by 6 bases and J by 6 bases, leaving 12 bases between them. The CDR3 loop is CASSTTSGEQYF. The CDR3 nucleotides read TGTGCCAGCAGCACCACCTCTGGCGAGCAGTACTTC. Together with reference TRBV28 and TRBJ2-7, the CDR3 gives the full variable domain: DVKVTQSSRYLVKRTGEKVFLECVQDMDHENMFWYRQDPGLGLRLIYFSYDVKMKEKGDIPEGYSVSREKKERFSLILESASTNQTSMYLCASSTTSGEQYFGPGTRLTVT.

This clonotype was observed at least ten times. The rearrangement links TRBV5-1 to TRBJ2-3; possibly TRBD1 or TRBD2 for D (5 bases each). The V end lost 2 bases, the J end lost 4 bases, and 8 bases lay between the germline ends. There are 13 residues in the CDR3. Germline values: CDR1 SGHRS, CDR2 YFSETQ. The CDR3 DNA reads TGCGCCAGCAGCTTCCAGGGAGCAGATACGCAGTATTTT. This sequence encodes CASSFQGADTQYF.

This clonotype has ten or more counts. The gene calls are TRBV14 and TRBJ1-2; TRBD1 is a possible D gene (5 bases). Germline CDR1 is SGHDN and CDR2 is FVKESK. V dropped 1 base and J dropped 1 base, with 10 bases sitting between them. The CDR3 loop spans 15 amino acids. The DNA of the CDR3 is TGTGCCAGCAGCCAAGTAGGGACGGATAACTATGGCTACACCTTC. It codes for CASSQVGTDNYGYTF.

This clonotype was found many times. The chain combines TRBV12-3 or TRBV12-4 with TRBJ2-1, with a weak D call TRBD2 (6 bases). The V and J ends lost 3 bases and 8 bases respectively, with 8 bases between them. The CDR3 has 12 residues. The CDR3 nucleotides read TGTGCCAGCAGTTTCGGGGGTGATGAGCAGTTCTTC. It specifies CASSFGGDEQFF.

This clonotype was recorded many times. This chain links TRBV12-3 or TRBV12-4 with TRBJ2-3, with D perhaps TRBD2 (7 bases). Between the trimmed V and J ends, which lost 3 bases and 2 bases, there was a span of 15 bases. CDR3 length: 16 amino acids. The CDR3 loop reads CASSFPGGLTTDTQYF. CDR3 coding DNA: TGTGCCAGCAGTTTCCCCGGGGGGCTAACCACAGATACGCAGTATTTT.

Many counts were recorded for this clonotype. The V and J genes are TRBV24-1 and TRBJ2-2; no firm D call. This CDR3 contains 13 residues. Trimming stripped 5 bases from V and 1 base from J, with 4 bases between. Germline V gene data show CDR1 as KGHDR and CDR2 as SFDVKD. CDR3 DNA sequence: TGTGCCACCAGTGGACTGAACACCGGGGAGCTGTTTTTT. Protein product: CATSGLNTGELFF.

This clonotype was recorded at least ten times. V gene TRBV3-1 combines with J gene TRBJ2-1, with D perhaps matching TRBD2 (5 bases). Germline CDR1 LGHDT, CDR2 YNNKEL (reference sequence). CDR3 length equals 16 residues. V was trimmed by 0 bases and J by 1 base, leaving 10 bases between them. DNA of the CDR3: TGTGCCAGCAGCCAAGAATCCAGCGGATCCTACAATGAGCAGTTCTTC. Residues: CASSQESSGSYNEQFF.

The sample holds many counts of this clonotype. The chain recombines TRBV10-3 with TRBJ2-7; perhaps TRBD1 as D (5 bases). Trimming removed 8 bases from V and 1 base from J, with 15 bases in between. Germline V gene lookup returns CDR1 ENHRY and CDR2 SYGVKD. The CDR3 spans 14 residues. CDR3: CAIAQGQESYEQYF. In DNA, the CDR3 is TGTGCCATCGCCCAGGGTCAGGAGTCCTACGAGCAGTACTTC.